This T cell receptor beta chain came from a study of regulatory T cells in long-lasting Graves disease. Whole-study results and caveats: TRBV28, TRBJ1-2 and TRBJ2-5 were favored in persistent disease. Whereas new patients shared some 990 public clonotypes, persistent patients shared more, at about 2,500. Newly diagnosed Graves' patients exceeded persistent ones in TCR diversity.

Researchers made TCR beta libraries by using iRepertoire HTBI primers and running Arm-PCR on CDR3 regions. One entry per CDR3 protein, called by TCRdb with MiXCR from the multiplex PCR reads. The sample contains some 470,000 distinct CDR3 sequences, around a fifth of which appear only once. This clonotype showed up just a few times. Its antigen is currently unknown. This CDR3 is 16 amino acids long. Germline-derived CDR1 and CDR2 are SGHVS and FQNEAQ. V gave up 5 bases and J gave up 5 bases; unmatched junction bases: 9. Time point given: persistent/refractory GD, antithyroid drugs over 5 years with positive TRAb. TCR sequences were obtained from RNA taken from PBMCs. Xi'an, China, was home to the endocrinology department that provided patients.

This specimen consisted of peripheral blood mononuclear cells (PBMCs), obtained when the disease was refractory, from a patient treated with antithyroid drugs. V and J are TRBV7-8 and TRBJ2-5; TRBD2 matches at 12 bases. This sequence originates from a female donor with Graves disease. The CDR3: CASSLRLAGAWETQYF. The CDR3 DNA reads as TGTGCCAGCAGCCTAAGACTAGCGGGAGCTTGGGAGACCCAGTACTTC.